One T cell receptor beta chain is described in this entry. Assay used: immunoSEQ multiplex PCR; TCRdb lists only in-frame clones, some missing. Of roughly 150,000 clones in the sample, over 90% were seen once. This specimen belongs to a study of control samples from healthy donors and cancer patients. The CDR3 extends over 15 amino acids. Germline V lookup: CDR1 GTSNPN, CDR2 SVGIG (reference sequence). Losses at the gene ends were 0 bases for V and 2 bases for J; bases not matched to a gene: 4. The sequenced material came from blood. The chain combines TRBV30 with TRBJ2-3; 8 bases match TRBD2. The clonotype comes from a man aged 45-65 years in good health. The CDR3 coding sequence is TGTGCCTGGAGTGTACTAGCGGAACCCACAGATACGCAGTATTTT. This sequence encodes CAWSVLAEPTDTQYF.